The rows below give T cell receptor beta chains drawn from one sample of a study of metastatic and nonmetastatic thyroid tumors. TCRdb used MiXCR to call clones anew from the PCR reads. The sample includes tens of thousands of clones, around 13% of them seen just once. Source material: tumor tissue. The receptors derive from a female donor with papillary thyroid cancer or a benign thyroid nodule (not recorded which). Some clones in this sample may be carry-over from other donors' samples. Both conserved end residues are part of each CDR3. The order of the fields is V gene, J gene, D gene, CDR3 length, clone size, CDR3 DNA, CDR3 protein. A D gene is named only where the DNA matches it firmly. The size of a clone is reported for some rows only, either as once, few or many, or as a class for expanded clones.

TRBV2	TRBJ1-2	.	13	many	TGTGCCAGCAGTGGGACAAGGCTCTATGGCTACACCTTC	CASSGTRLYGYTF
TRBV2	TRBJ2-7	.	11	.	TGTGCCAGCATTGACTCCTACGAGCAGTACTTC	CASIDSYEQYF
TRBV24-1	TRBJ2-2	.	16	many	TGTGCCACCAGTCGTCAAGAGATCGCGAACACCGGGGAGCTGTTTTTT	CATSRQEIANTGELFF
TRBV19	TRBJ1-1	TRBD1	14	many	TGTGCCAGTAGTGACAGGGGTGGGGGCACTGAAGCTTTCTTT	CASSDRGGGTEAFF
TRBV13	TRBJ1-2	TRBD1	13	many	TGTGCCAGCAGCGTACAGGGGGACTATGGCTACACCTTC	CASSVQGDYGYTF
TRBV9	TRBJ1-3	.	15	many	TGTGCCAGCAGCGTAGGCTGGAGCTCTGGAAACACCATATATTTT	CASSVGWSSGNTIYF
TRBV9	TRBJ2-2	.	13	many	TGTGCCAGCAGCGTATTAGGTACCGGGGAGCTGTTTTTT	CASSVLGTGELFF
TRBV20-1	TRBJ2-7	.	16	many	TGCAGTGCTAGAAATCCGCTTGGCCTAGTGGGGGACGAGCAGTACTTC	CSARNPLGLVGDEQYF
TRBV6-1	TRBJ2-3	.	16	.	TGTGCCAGCATCCACGGGGGACGGAGGTACACATATACGCAGTATTTT	CASIHGGRRYTYTQYF
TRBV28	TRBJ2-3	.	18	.	TGTGCCAGCAGTTCTACCACTCGCGCGTGGGGGGACACAGATACGCAGTATTTT	CASSSTTRAWGDTDTQYF
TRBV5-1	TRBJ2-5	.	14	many	TGCGCCAGCAGCCGCTCAGCCAGCCAAGAGACCCAGTACTTC	CASSRSASQETQYF
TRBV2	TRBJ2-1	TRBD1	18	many	TGTGCCAGCAAAAGCACCGGGACAGGGCGGATACTAGGTAATGAGCAGTTCTTC	CASKSTGTGRILGNEQFF
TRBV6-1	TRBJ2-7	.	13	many	TGTGCCAGCACCCCAGGGCGGACCTACGAGCAGTACTTC	CASTPGRTYEQYF
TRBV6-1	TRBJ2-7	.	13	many	TGTGCCAGCAGTGAAGTTCATCCCTACGAGCAGTACTTC	CASSEVHPYEQYF
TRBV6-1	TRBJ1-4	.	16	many	TGTGCCAGCAGGTCCGAGCGGGGCGGAGGAAATGAAAAACTGTTTTTT	CASRSERGGGNEKLFF
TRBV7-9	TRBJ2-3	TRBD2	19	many	TGTGCCAGCAGCGCAAAACCCCGGACTAGCGGGAGCGGCACAGATACGCAGTATTTT	CASSAKPRTSGSGTDTQYF
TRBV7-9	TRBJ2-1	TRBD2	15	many	TGTGCCAGCAGCTCGAGACTAGCGGGATACAATGAGCAGTTCTTC	CASSSRLAGYNEQFF
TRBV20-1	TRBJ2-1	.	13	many	TGCAGTGCTAGAGTGTTATCCTACAATGAGCAGTTCTTC	CSARVLSYNEQFF
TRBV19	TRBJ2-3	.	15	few	TGTGCCAGTAGTATATTAGGGACGTACACAGATACGCAGTATTTT	CASSILGTYTDTQYF
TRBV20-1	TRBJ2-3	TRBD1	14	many	TGCAGTGCCCCCCCGGGACAGGGCACAGATACGCAGTATTTT	CSAPPGQGTDTQYF
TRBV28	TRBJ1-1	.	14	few	TGTGCCAGCAGGGGCAGCCTCTTAAACACTGAAGCTTTTTTT	CASRGSLLNTEAFF
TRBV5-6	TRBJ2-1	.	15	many	TGTGCCAGCAGCTTGCTTCTAGGACAATACAATGAGCAGTTCTTC	CASSLLLGQYNEQFF
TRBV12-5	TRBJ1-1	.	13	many	TGTGCTAGTGGCCTGAGGGGATACACTGAAGCTTTCTTT	CASGLRGYTEAFF
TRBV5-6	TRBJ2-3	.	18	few	TGTGCCAGCAGCTTGAGCCTCCACAGGGTCGGGGGCACAGATACGCAGTATTTT	CASSLSLHRVGGTDTQYF
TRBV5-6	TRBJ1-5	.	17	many	TGTGCCAGCAGCTCTAATCTTCTCGGAGGCATGAATCAGCCCCAGCATTTT	CASSSNLLGGMNQPQHF
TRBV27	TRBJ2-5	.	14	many	TGTGCCAGCAGTTTATCGGCTGGTACTCGGACCCAGTACTTC	CASSLSAGTRTQYF
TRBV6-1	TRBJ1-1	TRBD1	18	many	TGTGCCAGCAGTGAAGTTGTGGCGACAGGGGTGTCTGCACGTGAAGCTTTCTTT	CASSEVVATGVSAREAFF
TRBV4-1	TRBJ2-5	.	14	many	TGCGCCAGCAGCCAAGTGGCAGGGAAAGAGACCCAGTACTTC	CASSQVAGKETQYF
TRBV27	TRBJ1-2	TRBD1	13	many	TGTGCGTCTGCCGGGACAGGGTTCCGGGGCTACACCTTC	CASAGTGFRGYTF
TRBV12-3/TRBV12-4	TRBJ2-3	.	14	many	TGTGCCAGCAGTTTGTGGACCATGGGAGATACGCAGTATTTT	CASSLWTMGDTQYF
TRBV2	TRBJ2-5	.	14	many	TGTGCCAGCAAGGCGATTCGTTCAGGGGAGACCCAGTACTTC	CASKAIRSGETQYF
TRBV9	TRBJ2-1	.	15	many	TGTGCCAGCAGCCCAATTGGACTATCCTACAATGAGCAGTTCTTC	CASSPIGLSYNEQFF
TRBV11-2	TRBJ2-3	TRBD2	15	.	TGTGCCAGCAGCCCCCACGGGAGGGACACAGATACGCAGTATTTT	CASSPHGRDTDTQYF
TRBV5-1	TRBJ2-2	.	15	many	TGCGCCAGCAGCTTGTTCCGGCCCCCGGCGGGGGAGCTGTTTTTT	CASSLFRPPAGELFF
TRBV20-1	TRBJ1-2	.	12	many	TGCAGTGCTAGTAATCCAGGGGATGGCTACACCTTC	CSASNPGDGYTF
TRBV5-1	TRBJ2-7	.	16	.	TGTGCCAGCAGCCCGCCGCTGGACACGATCTCCTACGAGCAGTACTTC	CASSPPLDTISYEQYF
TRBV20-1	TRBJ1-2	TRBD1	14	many	TGCAGTGCTCCCTCGACAGGGGGCAACTATGGCTACACCTTC	CSAPSTGGNYGYTF
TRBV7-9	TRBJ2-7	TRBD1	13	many	TGTGCCAGCAATAGACAGGGGGCATGGGAGCAGTACTTC	CASNRQGAWEQYF
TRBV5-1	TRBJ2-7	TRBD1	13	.	TGCGCAAGCAGAGTGGACAGGGTAATCGAGCAGTACTTC	CASRVDRVIEQYF
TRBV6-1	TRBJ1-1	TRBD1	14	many	TGTGCCAGCAGTTCGACAGGGGGCGGGGGTGAAGCTTTCTTT	CASSSTGGGGEAFF
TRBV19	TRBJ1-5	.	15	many	TGTGCCAGTAGTTTCACGCCCCCGGATAGGAAGCCCCAGCATTTT	CASSFTPPDRKPQHF
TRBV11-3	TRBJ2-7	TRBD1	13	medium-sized	TGTGCCAGCAGCCGGGGACAGTTCGACGAGCAGTACTTC	CASSRGQFDEQYF
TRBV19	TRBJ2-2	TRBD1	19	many	TGTGCCAGTAGTCCCGCACCCGGGACAGGGGGCTTCAACACCGGGGAGCTGTTTTTT	CASSPAPGTGGFNTGELFF
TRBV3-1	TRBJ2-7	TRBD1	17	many	TGTGCCAGCAGCCAAGGGGCAGGGGGTATGGGATCCTACGAGCAGTACTTC	CASSQGAGGMGSYEQYF
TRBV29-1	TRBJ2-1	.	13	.	TGCAGCGTTGGGTGGGAGCAAGGGAATGAGCAGTTCTTC	CSVGWEQGNEQFF
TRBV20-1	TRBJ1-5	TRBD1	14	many	TGCAGTGCATCTGGGACAGGGGGCAGTCAGCCCCAGCATTTT	CSASGTGGSQPQHF
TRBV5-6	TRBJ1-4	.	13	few	TGTGCCAGCAGCTTCCCAGGGTTGGGAAAACTGTTTTTT	CASSFPGLGKLFF
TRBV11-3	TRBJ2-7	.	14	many	TGTGCCAGCAGCCTAGGGGCGGACTACTACGAGCAGTACTTC	CASSLGADYYEQYF
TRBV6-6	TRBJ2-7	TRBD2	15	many	TGTGCCAGCAGTTACTCCCAGCGGGAGGTGGACGAGCAGTACTTC	CASSYSQREVDEQYF
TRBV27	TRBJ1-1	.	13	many	TGTGCCAGCAGTCAATCAAGGTACACTGAAGCTTTCTTT	CASSQSRYTEAFF
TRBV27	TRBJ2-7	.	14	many	TGTGCCACCGCCCAGGGGGGTCATGGATACGAGCAGTACTTC	CATAQGGHGYEQYF
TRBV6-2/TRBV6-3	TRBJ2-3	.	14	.	TGTGCCAGCAGTTACTCCCAGAGCACAGATACGCAGTATTTT	CASSYSQSTDTQYF
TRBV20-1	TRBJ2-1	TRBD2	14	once	TGCAGTTCCAAGCGGGAGGTCTTCTACAATGAGCAGTTCTTC	CSSKREVFYNEQFF
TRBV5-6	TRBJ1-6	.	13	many	TGTGCCAGCAGCTTGAATCACAATTCACCCCTCCACTTT	CASSLNHNSPLHF